A single sample gave rise to the 10 T cell receptor beta chains below, sequenced in a study of post-analysis software for immune sequencing data. General study points: In patients, roughly five TRBV segments were more frequent than in controls, with TRBV5-6, TRBV5-1 and TRBV20-1 among them.

Unique molecular identifiers were built into the TCR beta cDNA libraries. From the PCR reads, TCRdb called clonotypes with MiXCR, one entry per CDR3 protein. Of about 460,000 distinct CDR3 sequences in the sample, under 55% were seen once. These TCRs are of unknown antigen specificity. Sequenced material: blood. The receptors stem from a girl between 5 and 17 years old with multiple sclerosis.

The chain is built from TRBV4-3 and TRBJ2-1; 9 bases map to TRBD2. Gene TRBJ2-7 matches the end of the DNA better, so the J call may be wrong. The length of the CDR3 is 17 residues. Germline loops: CDR1 LGHNA, CDR2 YSLEER. CDR3 nucleotide sequence: TGCGCCAGCAGCCAAGATCTTAGTAGCGGGAGTTATTTTGAGCAGTACTTC. It yields the protein CASSQDLSSGSYFEQYF.

The V call is TRBV24-1, the J call TRBJ2-3; D unresolved. Germline V gene data show CDR1 as KGHDR and CDR2 as SFDVKD. Trimming shortened V by 5 bases and J by 0 bases, and 11 bases separated the two germline ends. The CDR3 has 15 amino acids. For the CDR3, the DNA is TGTGCCACCAGTGTAAGAGAGATTAGCACAGATACGCAGTATTTT. Translated, it gives CATSVREISTDTQYF.

J is TRBJ2-7 and V is TRBV7-2; 9 bases match TRBD1. The CDR3 has 17 residues. Germline V CDR1 and CDR2: SGHTA, FQGNSA. J gave up 3 bases and V 2 bases, and 11 bases lay outside the gene matches. The CDR3 sequence is CASSLTGGTWEIYEQYF. The CDR3, as DNA: TGTGCCAGCAGCTTAACAGGGGGCACTTGGGAAATCTACGAGCAGTACTTC.

The chain combines TRBV19 with TRBJ2-1, with 7 bases aligning to TRBD2. The CDR3 sequence is 15 residues long. The germline gives CDR1 LNHDA, CDR2 SQIVND (reference sequence). The J segment lost 2 bases and the V segment lost 3 bases, leaving 4 bases of the junction unmatched. CDR3 amino acids: CASSIRAGTYNEQFF. Written as DNA, the CDR3 is TGTGCCAGTAGTATCCGAGCGGGAACCTACAATGAGCAGTTCTTC.

In its sample, this clonotype was seen a few times. The rearrangement links TRBV3-1 to TRBJ1-2; D uncertain. V was pared by 0 bases and J by 9 bases, with 11 bases between. Germline loops: CDR1 LGHDT, CDR2 YNNKEL (reference sequence). The length of the CDR3 is 13 residues. The CDR3 reads CASSQDGLRSYTF. CDR3 nucleotides: TGTGCCAGCAGCCAAGATGGACTAAGAAGCTACACCTTC.

This clonotype has only a few counts. V usage is TRBV20-1 and J usage is TRBJ2-7; the D gene is possibly TRBD2 (6 bases). V lost 3 bases and J lost 3, with 18 bases in between. This CDR3 spans 15 amino acids. Germline V CDR1 and CDR2: DFQATT, SNEGSKA (reference sequence). The CDR3 reads CSASLEGGRNYEQYF. The CDR3 DNA sequence: TGCAGTGCTAGTCTCGAGGGAGGAAGAAACTACGAGCAGTACTTC.

The gene calls are TRBV5-6 and TRBJ2-3; D unclear. The CDR3 runs 13 residues. CDR1 SGHDT and CDR2 YYEEEE come from the germline V gene. The V gene lost 0 bases and the J gene lost 3 bases, with 5 bases spanning the gap. The CDR3 DNA sequence: TGTGCCAGCAGCTTGGGCTGGACAGATACGCAGTATTTT. Its translation is CASSLGWTDTQYF. The full variable domain, with the rest looked up from reference TRBV5-6 and TRBJ2-3, is DAGVTQSPTHLIKTRGQQVTLRCSPKSGHDTVSWYQQALGQGPQFIFQYYEEEERQRGNFPDRFSGHQFPNYSSELNVNALLLGDSALYLCASSLGWTDTQYFGPGTRLTVL.

The chain recombines TRBV9 with TRBJ2-7, with D tentatively TRBD1 or TRBD2 (7 bases each). The CDR3 has 17 amino acids. The germline gives CDR1 SGDLS, CDR2 YYNGEE. V lost 0 bases and J 5 bases, leaving 21 bases between the germline ends. The CDR3 is CASSVAGGGTALDEQYF. In nucleotides, the CDR3 is TGTGCCAGCAGCGTAGCAGGGGGGGGGACCGCTTTGGACGAGCAGTACTTC.

This rearrangement joins TRBV6-2 or TRBV6-3 to TRBJ2-1; D assignment may be TRBD1 or TRBD2 (5 bases each). The CDR3 loop spans 13 amino acids. Germline loops: CDR1 MNHEY, CDR2 SVGEGT. V shed 5 bases and J shed 4 bases, with 9 bases lying between them. CDR3 amino acids: CASSDGGYNEQFF. CDR3 sequence (DNA): TGTGCCAGCAGTGATGGGGGTTACAATGAGCAGTTCTTC.

This chain links TRBV27 with TRBJ2-7; D call uncertain. The CDR3 spans 15 residues. CDR1 is MNHEY, CDR2 SMNVEV, per germline (reference sequence). V dropped 2 bases and J dropped 1 base, with 12 bases sitting between them. Here the CDR3 DNA reads TGTGCCAGCAGTTTACTACCCGGGTTTTCCTACGAGCAGTACTTC. It specifies CASSLLPGFSYEQYF.